These 24 T cell receptor beta chains were sequenced from one sample in a study of kidney transplant recipient with SARS-CoV-2 infection. MiXCR was run by TCRdb on the reads, yielding one entry per CDR3 protein. The table has some 220,000 distinct CDR3 sequences, around 28% seen once. The sequencing here drew on a blood sample, taken at baseline and between days 110 and 120 from a kidney transplant recipient. The receptor set was obtained from a young adult male patient who had COVID-19 and was a kidney transplant recipient. A share of the T cells may be of graft donor origin.

This clonotype was counted between two and nine times. The J gene is TRBJ2-1, the V gene TRBV6-5, with D possibly being TRBD2 (5 bases). There are 14 residues in the CDR3. V lost 2 bases and J lost 1, with 6 bases in between. Per the germline V gene, CDR1 is MNHEY and CDR2 is SVGAGI. The CDR3 nucleotides are TGTGCCAGCAGTTACGGCGGGTCCTACAATGAGCAGTTCTTC. Its protein product is CASSYGGSYNEQFF.

This clonotype appeared once. A much larger clone lies a single base off, so this may be a read error. The chain links TRBV5-6 to TRBJ1-1; D is unclear. The CDR3 has 11 residues. Germline V gives CDR1 SGHDT, CDR2 YYEEEE. CDR3 loop: CVSSLVGEAFF. The CDR3 nucleotides read TGTGTCAGCAGCTTGGTTGGTGAAGCTTTCTTT.

This chain connects TRBV6-8 to TRBJ2-5; TRBD2 matches 7 bases. The CDR3 has 15 amino acids. With 5 bases clipped from V and 2 bases from J, the junction kept 8 bases outside the gene matches. CDR1 is MNHGY, CDR2 SAAAGT, per germline. DNA of the CDR3: TGTGCCAGCAGTCCCCGGGGAGGGAAACAAGAGACCCAGTACTTC. Amino acid sequence: CASSPRGGKQETQYF.

This clonotype has ten or more counts. The chain carries TRBV6-5 and TRBJ2-5; TRBD2 might be the D (5 bases). The J call is uncertain, as TRBJ2-7 better fits the DNA end. The CDR3 has 16 amino acids. Germline CDR1 reads MNHEY; CDR2 reads SVGAGI. The chain's CDR3 is CASSYGSQPGSYEQYF. The CDR3 coding sequence is TGTGCCAGCAGTTACGGCTCTCAGCCGGGGTCCTACGAGCAGTACTTC.

This clonotype showed up just a few times. The chain employs TRBV30 and TRBJ2-1; 16 nucleotides match TRBD2. The V gene's germline CDR1 is GTSNPN and CDR2 SVGIG (reference sequence). This CDR3 region has 22 residues. Trimming removed 3 bases from V and 4 bases from J; junction bases left unmatched: 21. The CDR3 region is CAWSPILPGTSGRALSYNEQFF. In nucleotides, the CDR3 is TGTGCCTGGAGCCCCATTTTACCCGGGACTAGCGGGAGGGCCCTGTCTTACAATGAGCAGTTCTTC.

This clonotype has just a few counts. V and J are TRBV7-9 and TRBJ2-3, with D unresolved. Trimming stripped 5 bases from V and 6 bases from J, with 6 bases between. CDR1 and CDR2 (germline): SEHNR, FQNEAQ (reference sequence). The CDR3 spans 11 residues. The CDR3 reads CASSPPDTQYF. The CDR3 coding sequence is TGTGCCAGCAGCCCCCCCGATACGCAGTATTTT.

This clonotype was detected ten times or more. The rearrangement joins TRBV28 to TRBJ1-4; 7 nucleotides line up with TRBD1. The CDR3 is 15 residues long. Per the germline V gene, CDR1 is MDHEN and CDR2 is SYDVKM. Trimming at V came to 2 bases and at J to 8 bases, leaving 8 bases not matched to a gene. The CDR3 bases are TGTGCCAGCAGTTTAGGACAGGCCGCGCGGGAAAAACTGTTTTTT. This sequence encodes CASSLGQAAREKLFF.

The table lists this clonotype with many counts. V gene TRBV3-1 combines with J gene TRBJ1-5, with TRBD1 matching over 10 bases. With 4 bases clipped from V and 6 bases from J, the junction kept 3 bases outside the gene matches. The germline gives CDR1 LGHDT, CDR2 YNNKEL (reference sequence). This CDR3 has 14 residues. The CDR3 sequence is CASSLRTGGQPQHF. The DNA for the CDR3 is TGTGCCAGCAGCCTTAGGACAGGGGGTCAGCCCCAGCATTTT. The whole variable domain, remainder taken from reference TRBV3-1 and TRBJ1-5, is DTAVSQTPKYLVTQMGNDKSIKCEQNLGHDTMYWYKQDSKKFLKIMFSYNNKELIINETVPNRFSPKSPDKAHLNLHINSLELGDSAVYFCASSLRTGGQPQHFGDGTRLSIL.

This clonotype was seen ten or more times. The chain carries TRBV19 and TRBJ2-1; TRBD1 aligns across 8 bases. CDR1 and CDR2 from the germline V gene are LNHDA and SQIVND (reference sequence). The CDR3 totals 16 residues. V shed 6 bases, J shed 7 bases, and the junction held 14 bases outside the gene matches. CDR3 protein: CASSRRGTGGINEQFF. CDR3 sequence (DNA): TGTGCCAGTAGCCGGCGGGGCACAGGGGGAATTAATGAGCAGTTCTTC.

This clonotype has ten or more counts. The rearrangement links TRBV5-1 to TRBJ2-2; D ambiguous. Germline CDR1 and CDR2: SGHRS and YFSETQ. The CDR3 loop spans 12 amino acids. The V gene lost 2 bases and the J gene lost 4 bases, with 3 bases spanning the gap. The CDR3 sequence is CASSLTTGELFF. The DNA of the CDR3 is TGCGCCAGCAGCTTAACCACCGGGGAGCTGTTTTTT. The full variable domain, its missing parts supplied by reference TRBV5-1 and TRBJ2-2, is KAGVTQTPRYLIKTRGQQVTLSCSPISGHRSVSWYQQTPGQGLQFLFEYFSETQRNKGNFPGRFSGRQFSNSRSEMNVSTLELGDSALYLCASSLTTGELFFGEGSRLTVL.

Concerning this clonotype: A much larger clone differs from this one at a single base, so this may be a read error. CDR3 in amino acids: CASNYQGATTRSEQFF. In DNA, the CDR3 is TGTGCCAGCAATTACCAAGGGGCGACGACTAGATCCGAGCAGTTCTTC. The rearrangement uses TRBV6-5 and TRBJ2-1, with D tentatively TRBD2 (6 bases). The CDR3 is 16 residues long. Germline V gene lookup returns CDR1 MNHEY and CDR2 SVGAGI.

This clonotype was seen at least ten times. The V gene is TRBV5-5, the J gene TRBJ2-6; D gene ambiguous. Germline lookup yields CDR1 SGHKS and CDR2 YYEKEE (reference sequence). Between the trimmed V and J ends, which lost 8 bases and 5 bases, there was a span of 26 bases. This CDR3 is 18 amino acids long. The CDR3 sequence: CARPPVCLAQSRANVLTF. CDR3 DNA: TGTGCCAGGCCTCCGGTCTGTCTCGCACAAAGTCGGGCCAACGTCCTGACTTTC.

This clonotype was seen repeatedly, ten times or more. The chain recombines TRBV7-9 with TRBJ1-1; 10 nucleotides agree with TRBD1. This CDR3 is built from 12 residues. Per germline, CDR1 SEHNR and CDR2 FQNEAQ (reference sequence). The V gene end was trimmed by 6 bases and the J gene end by 10 bases; junction bases not matched to a gene: 5. Written as DNA, the CDR3 is TGTGCCAGCAGTCAAGACAGGGGGCGAGCTTTCTTT. It yields the protein CASSQDRGRAFF.

This clonotype was observed a handful of times. One base away lies a much larger clone, so this may be a sequencing read error. This chain connects TRBV6-5 to TRBJ2-7, with 9 bases aligning to TRBD1. CDR1 and CDR2 from the germline V gene are MNHEY and SVGAGI. The CDR3 has 17 residues. The DNA of the CDR3 is TGTGCCGGCAGTAAGGGCCTAACAGGGGGCGCCAGTCACGAGCAGTACTTC. It translates to CAGSKGLTGGASHEQYF.

The CDR3, as DNA: TGTGCCGGCGGCCGGGACTTACAAGAGACCCAGTACTTC. The encoded protein is CAGGRDLQETQYF. This chain uses TRBV7-9 with TRBJ2-5, with D perhaps TRBD2 (6 bases). The germline V and J ends were trimmed by 11 bases and 2 bases, with 15 bases remaining between them. This CDR3 is built from 13 residues. CDR1 and CDR2 from the germline V gene are SEHNR and FQNEAQ (reference sequence).

Of note for this clonotype: This could be a read error, since a much larger clone is one nucleotide away. V gene TRBV12-5 combines with J gene TRBJ1-2, with D perhaps TRBD1 (5 bases). Per the germline V gene, CDR1 is LGHNT and CDR2 is FRNRAP. This CDR3 is built from 17 residues. V lost 5 bases, J lost 4 bases, and 23 bases lay in between. CDR3 sequence reads: CASGRYNLQGRTYGYTF. The CDR3 DNA reads as TGTGCTAGTGGTCGCTACAATTTGCAGGGAAGGACCTATGGCTACACCTTC.

The chain uses TRBV20-1 and TRBJ2-1, with 9 bases lining up with TRBD2. This CDR3 region has 17 residues. Per the germline V gene, CDR1 is DFQATT and CDR2 is SNEGSKA (reference sequence). Trimming removed 3 bases from V and 1 base from J; junction bases left unmatched: 10. This CDR3 reads CSARRLAGDTSYNEQFF. The CDR3, as DNA: TGCAGTGCTAGGCGATTAGCGGGGGACACATCCTACAATGAGCAGTTCTTC.

This clonotype has a count of ten or more. The chain couples TRBV7-9 to TRBJ1-2; D is uncertain. Germline V gene lookup returns CDR1 SEHNR and CDR2 FQNEAQ (reference sequence). Trimming pared 3 bases from V and 4 bases from J, leaving 21 bases between. The CDR3 contains 17 residues. The CDR3 is CASSLYLYHGKTYGYTF. Here the CDR3 DNA reads TGTGCCAGCAGCTTGTACTTATACCATGGAAAGACCTATGGCTACACCTTC. Using reference TRBV7-9 and TRBJ1-2 for the parts outside the CDR3, the full variable domain is DTGVSQNPRHKITKRGQNVTFRCDPISEHNRLYWYRQTLGQGPEFLTYFQNEAQLEKSRLLSDRFSAERPKGSFSTLEIQRTEQGDSAMYLCASSLYLYHGKTYGYTFGSGTRLTVV.

About this clonotype: A single base separates this from a much larger clone, so it may be a read error. The genes are TRBV28 and TRBJ1-4, with a weak D call TRBD1 (5 bases). CDR1 is MDHEN, CDR2 SYDVKM, per germline. This CDR3 contains 16 residues. The CDR3 region has the DNA TGTGCCAGCAGCCTGGGGGGGACTTTGGCTAATGAAAAACTGTCTTTT. Translation gives CASSLGGTLANEKLSF.

This clonotype was seen many times. This chain connects TRBV28 to TRBJ1-1; D perhaps matches TRBD1 (5 bases). With 6 bases removed from V and 1 base from J, the gap between germline ends came to 15 bases. CDR1 is MDHEN and CDR2 is SYDVKM in the germline V gene. The CDR3 runs to 15 residues. In DNA, the CDR3 is TGTGCCAGCAGCCCCCTGCGGGGCCCGAACACTGAAGCTTTCTTT. As protein: CASSPLRGPNTEAFF. Complete variable domain (other parts from reference TRBV28 and TRBJ1-1): DVKVTQSSRYLVKRTGEKVFLECVQDMDHENMFWYRQDPGLGLRLIYFSYDVKMKEKGDIPEGYSVSREKKERFSLILESASTNQTSMYLCASSPLRGPNTEAFFGQGTRLTVV.

This clonotype appeared a few times. The genes are TRBV5-5 and TRBJ2-1; D gene ambiguous. Trimming removed 4 bases from V and 0 bases from J, with 17 bases in between. This CDR3 contains 17 residues. Germline V gene lookup returns CDR1 SGHKS and CDR2 YYEKEE (reference sequence). The CDR3 protein is CASSPRLVPSSYNEQFF. CDR3 bases: TGTGCCAGCAGCCCCAGACTCGTACCTAGCTCCTACAATGAGCAGTTCTTC.

With regard to this clonotype: This sequence may be a read error, since a much larger clone differs from it by one base. The J gene is TRBJ1-2, the V gene TRBV7-9; TRBD1 might be the D (6 bases). Germline V gene lookup returns CDR1 SEHNR and CDR2 FQNEAQ (reference sequence). With 0 bases removed from V and 3 bases from J, the gap between germline ends came to 35 bases. CDR3 size: 23 residues. The CDR3 spells CASSLARFSRGDVHGRRDYGYTF. CDR3 sequence (DNA): TGTGCCAGCAGCTTAGCGAGATTCTCAAGGGGGGATGTTCATGGACGGCGTGACTATGGCTACACCTTC.

Points on this clonotype: A much more abundant neighbour one base away suggests this may be a read error. The V gene is TRBV20-1, the J gene TRBJ1-2; TRBD1 agrees at 9 bases. The V gene's germline CDR1 is DFQATT and CDR2 SNEGSKA (reference sequence). The CDR3 contains 13 residues. The CDR3 region is CSATTGGNYGYAF. Here the CDR3 DNA reads TGCAGTGCTACAACAGGGGGCAACTATGGCTACGCCTTC.

This clonotype occurred many times. This chain connects TRBV11-1 to TRBJ1-2; D is uncertain. Per germline, CDR1 SGHAT and CDR2 FQDESV (reference sequence). The CDR3 has 17 residues. V was clipped by 5 bases and J by 4 bases, with 23 bases between them. CDR3 bases: TGTGCCAGCAGCGTGCCAAATAAGGCTGGAAAGACCTATGGCTACACCTTC. Encoded protein: CASSVPNKAGKTYGYTF. Together with reference TRBV11-1 and TRBJ1-2, the CDR3 gives the full variable domain: EAEVAQSPRYKITEKSQAVAFWCDPISGHATLYWYRQILGQGPELLVQFQDESVVDDSQLPKDRFSAERLKGVDSTLKIQPAELGDSAMYLCASSVPNKAGKTYGYTFGSGTRLTVV.